This T cell receptor beta chain was sequenced in a study of response to subunit inactivated influenza vaccine. Study-level findings and limits: Authors proposed each seasonal influenza vaccination draws in few new T cells.

This clonotype was observed at least ten times. Its antigen is still unknown. MiXCR was run by TCRdb on the RT-PCR reads, yielding one entry per CDR3 protein. Among approximately 530,000 distinct CDR3 sequences listed, around 8% were seen once. This receptor was identified in a man between 50 and 69 years old who received an inactivated influenza vaccine. The starting material was PBMCs from blood, obtained around 25 months after vaccination.

For the CDR3, the DNA is TGTGCCAGCAGCCAATCACAGGTGGCGTCCTACGAGCAGTACTTC. It encodes CASSQSQVASYEQYF. The chain joins TRBV12-3 or TRBV12-4 to TRBJ2-7; D might be TRBD1 (5 bases). CDR3 length: 15 residues. Trimming shortened V by 6 bases and J by 1 base, and 16 bases separated the two germline ends.